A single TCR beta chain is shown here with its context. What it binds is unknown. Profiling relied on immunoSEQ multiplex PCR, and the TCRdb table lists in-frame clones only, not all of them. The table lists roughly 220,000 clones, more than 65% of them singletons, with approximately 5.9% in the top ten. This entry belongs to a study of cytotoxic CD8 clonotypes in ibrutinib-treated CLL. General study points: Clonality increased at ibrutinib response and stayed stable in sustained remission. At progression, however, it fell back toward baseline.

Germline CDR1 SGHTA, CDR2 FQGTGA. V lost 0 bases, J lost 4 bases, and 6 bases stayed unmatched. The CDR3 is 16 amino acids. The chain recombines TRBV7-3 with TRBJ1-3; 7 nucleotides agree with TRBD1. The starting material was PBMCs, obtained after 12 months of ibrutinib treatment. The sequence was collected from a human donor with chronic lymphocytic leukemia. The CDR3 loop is CASSLTGGGSGNTIYF. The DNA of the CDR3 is TGTGCCAGCAGCTTAACAGGAGGGGGCAGCGGAAACACCATATATTTT.